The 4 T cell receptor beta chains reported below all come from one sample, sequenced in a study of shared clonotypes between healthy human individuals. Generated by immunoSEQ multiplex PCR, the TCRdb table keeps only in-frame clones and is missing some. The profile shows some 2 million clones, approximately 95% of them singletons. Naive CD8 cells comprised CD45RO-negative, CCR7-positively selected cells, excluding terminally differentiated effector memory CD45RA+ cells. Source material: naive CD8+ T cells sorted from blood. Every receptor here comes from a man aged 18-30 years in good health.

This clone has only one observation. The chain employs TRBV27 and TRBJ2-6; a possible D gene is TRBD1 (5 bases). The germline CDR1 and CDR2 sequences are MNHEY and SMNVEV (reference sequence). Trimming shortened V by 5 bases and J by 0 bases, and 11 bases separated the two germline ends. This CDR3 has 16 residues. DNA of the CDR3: TGTGCCAGCAGTGGACAATTAGTCTCTGGGGCCAACGTCCTGACTTTC. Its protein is CASSGQLVSGANVLTF.

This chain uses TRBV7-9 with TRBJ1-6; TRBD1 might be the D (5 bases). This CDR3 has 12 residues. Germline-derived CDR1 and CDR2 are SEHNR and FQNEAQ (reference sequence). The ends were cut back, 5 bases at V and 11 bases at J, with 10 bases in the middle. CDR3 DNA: TGTGCCAGCAGCCAGACAGAGGCACCCCTCCACTTT. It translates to CASSQTEAPLHF. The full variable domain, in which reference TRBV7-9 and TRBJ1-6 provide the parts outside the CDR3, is DTGVSQNPRHKITKRGQNVTFRCDPISEHNRLYWYRQTLGQGPEFLTYFQNEAQLEKSRLLSDRFSAERPKGSFSTLEIQRTEQGDSAMYLCASSQTEAPLHFGNGTRLTVT.

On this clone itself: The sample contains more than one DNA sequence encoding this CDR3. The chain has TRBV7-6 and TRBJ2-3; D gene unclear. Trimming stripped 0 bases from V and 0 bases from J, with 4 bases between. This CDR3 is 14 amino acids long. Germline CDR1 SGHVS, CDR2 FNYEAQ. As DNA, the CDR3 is TGTGCCAGCAGCTTAGCCGGGAGCACAGATACGCAGTATTTT. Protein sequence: CASSLAGSTDTQYF.

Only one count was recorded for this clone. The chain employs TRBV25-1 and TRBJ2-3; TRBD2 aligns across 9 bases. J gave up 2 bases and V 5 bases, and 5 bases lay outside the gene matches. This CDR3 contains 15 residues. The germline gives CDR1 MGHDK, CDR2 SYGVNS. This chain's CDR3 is CASSRSGSPTDTQYF. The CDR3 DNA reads TGTGCCAGCAGTCGTAGCGGGAGCCCCACAGATACGCAGTATTTT. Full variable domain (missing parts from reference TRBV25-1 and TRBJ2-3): EADIYQTPRYLVIGTGKKITLECSQTMGHDKMYWYQQDPGMELHLIHYSYGVNSTEKGDLSSESTVSRIRTEHFPLTLESARPSHTSQYLCASSRSGSPTDTQYFGPGTRLTVL.